This T cell receptor beta chain was recorded in a study of blood T cell repertoires in COVID-19. Study summary: Both acute and convalescent COVID-19 samples were obtained from the United States, Italy and Spain. T cells, B-cell-depleted T cells, or PBMCs provided the cDNA or gDNA that served as material.

The CDR3 consists of 14 residues. Germline V lookup: CDR1 ENHRY, CDR2 SYGVKD. Between the trimmed V and J ends, which lost 8 bases and 4 bases, there was a span of 14 bases. This table comes from immunoSEQ multiplex PCR, and its TCRdb copy is limited to in-frame clones, with some not included. The profile shows 80,000 to 100,000 clones, just under 80% of them singletons. This rearrangement joins TRBV10-3 to TRBJ2-2, with D tentatively TRBD2 (6 bases). Specimen: peripheral blood. The clonotype was recovered from a human donor in a cohort sampled during active COVID-19. CDR3 nucleotide sequence: TGTGCCATCGGCGGGGAGGCGGGCACCGGGGAGCTGTTTTTT. It encodes CAIGGEAGTGELFF.